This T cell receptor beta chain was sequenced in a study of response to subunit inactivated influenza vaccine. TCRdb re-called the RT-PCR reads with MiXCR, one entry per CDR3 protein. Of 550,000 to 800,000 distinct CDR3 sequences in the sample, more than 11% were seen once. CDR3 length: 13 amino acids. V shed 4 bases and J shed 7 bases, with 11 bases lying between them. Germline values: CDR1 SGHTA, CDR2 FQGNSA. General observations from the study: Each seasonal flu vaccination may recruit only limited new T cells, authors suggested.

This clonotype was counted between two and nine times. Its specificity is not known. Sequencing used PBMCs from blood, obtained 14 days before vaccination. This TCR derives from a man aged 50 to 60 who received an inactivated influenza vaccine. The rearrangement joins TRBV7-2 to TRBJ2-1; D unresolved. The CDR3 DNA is TGTGCCAGCAGCTGGAATTTGGGGAATGAGCAGTTCTTC. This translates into CASSWNLGNEQFF.